The following is a TCR beta chain sequence with its context. The clone's antigen remains unknown. No qualities accompany the bases; no much larger clone lies one base away. V loses 0 bases of germline sequence and J loses 0 bases, and the interval between the two ends is 9 bases. The germline V gene sets CDR1 to LGHNA and CDR2 to YNFKEQ. The CDR3 starts with the cysteine, ends with the phenylalanine, and has 15 residues. CDR3 DNA only is kept here, 45 bases in frame from base 1. For the CD8 naive samples, CD45RO-negative cells were positively selected for CCR7, yielding a CD45RA+CCR7+ population from which TemRA cells were excluded. The donors were healthy, HIV-negative adults who had no recently reported acute infections or vaccinations. Only Caucasian adults living in Nashville, Tennessee, USA were represented among the donors. Blood was obtained by leukapheresis, after which PBMCs were separated by Ficoll-Histopaque density gradient centrifugation and cryopreserved in liquid nitrogen vapor phase. Purity and quantity of every magnetically sorted T cell population were checked by analytical flow cytometry. From each sorted fraction, genomic DNA was isolated and quantified by UV absorbance on a Nanodrop 2000c.

These data are taken from a study of shared clonotypes between healthy human individuals (dated by TCRdb to 2018 to 2021). As for the study more broadly: The cohort included a few men and two women between 18 and 49 years of age. Different laboratories and diverse techniques were used to prepare libraries and sequence TCR repertoires, to increase sequencing depth and limit assay-specific biases. For each donor, three plates each were used for CD4 naive and CD4 memory, two plates were used for CD8 naive, and one plate was used for CD8 memory. Blood TCR repertoires of four to six healthy adults were deeply sequenced to estimate repertoire size and the extent of clonotype sharing between individuals. Leukapheresis yielded between about 0.94 and 9.5 billion PBMCs per donor.

Using the deep immunoSEQ assay, multiplex PCR amplified TCR CDR3 regions from genomic DNA. For each cell subset, the extracted genomic DNA was distributed evenly across all wells of several immunoSEQ 96-well plates, and each plate served as one replicate. For sorted subsets, around 200 ng genomic DNA, equal to 30,000 or so T cell genomes, was loaded into each replicate PCR. The purified libraries were quantified using a Qubit 3.0 fluorometer, sized with a Bioanalyzer 2100, and then quantified again using the KAPA Library Quantification kit. Every immunoSEQ 96-well plate was sequenced on a dedicated single-read 150-cycle Illumina NextSeq 550 flow cell. The published analysis was carried out like this. The immunoSEQ output contained only junctional sequences without quality scores, so filtering could not match that applied to full-length reads. Sequences were annotated with PyIR, a Python wrapper for IgBLAST v1.9, and V/J genes and CDR3 were assigned using IMGT germline references. Reads with weak V/J assignments (E-value above 1e-6), missing CDR3, stop codons, out-of-frame junctions, or ambiguous translated residues were removed. A V3J clonotype was defined by an identical inferred V gene, J gene, and CDR3 amino acid sequence. Percentage overlap between repertoires was computed as shared unique clonotypes divided by the size of the smaller repertoire. Three approaches were used to assess repertoire richness: RTK rarefaction, the Chao1 estimator, and Recon v2.1 estimates of unobserved clonotypes. OLGA was used to compute generation probabilities for all TCRbeta clonotypes that the gDNA method yielded from a few donors. In its TCRdb copy, this immuneACCESS table keeps in-frame sequences only and misses some clones. Where compared with another copy, unresolved V genes explain less than half of these, and the others have no known cause. V and J calls and clone size follow that table, whereas D and trimming were derived from the DNA. The sample yields around 700,000 clones; roughly 94% were counted once. Approximately 24% of the sample comes from the top ten.

General study outcomes and caveats: Only blood was sampled, and tissue TCR repertoires likely differ from those in blood. Naive subsets generally had larger estimated clonotype richness than memory subsets did. Pairwise subsampling led to the expectation that sequencing depth would affect the degree of clonotype sharing among donors. The small number of donors limited the genetic and exposure-history diversity represented. Compared with non-shared clonotypes, clonotypes shared by all four sorted-subset donors had higher generation probabilities. Incomplete sequencing was indicated by rarefaction of sorted-subset datasets, despite the large sequencing depth. Across a handful of donors, approximately 4.9% of naive CD4, 3% to 3.5% of naive CD8, under 2.5% of memory CD4, and about 0.44% of memory CD8 clonotypes were shared.

The chain is made from TRBV4-2 and TRBJ2-7; a tentative D match to TRBD2 spans 5 bases. This receptor was taken from a man aged 30-40 years in good health. What was sequenced was naive CD8+ T cells sorted from blood. The cell subset or site tag for this specimen amounts to: CD45RA+CCR7+. The CDR3 here reads CASSQETRSSYEQYF. The DNA sequence is as follows: TGTGCCAGCAGCCAAGAAACTAGGAGCTCCTACGAGCAGTACTTC.